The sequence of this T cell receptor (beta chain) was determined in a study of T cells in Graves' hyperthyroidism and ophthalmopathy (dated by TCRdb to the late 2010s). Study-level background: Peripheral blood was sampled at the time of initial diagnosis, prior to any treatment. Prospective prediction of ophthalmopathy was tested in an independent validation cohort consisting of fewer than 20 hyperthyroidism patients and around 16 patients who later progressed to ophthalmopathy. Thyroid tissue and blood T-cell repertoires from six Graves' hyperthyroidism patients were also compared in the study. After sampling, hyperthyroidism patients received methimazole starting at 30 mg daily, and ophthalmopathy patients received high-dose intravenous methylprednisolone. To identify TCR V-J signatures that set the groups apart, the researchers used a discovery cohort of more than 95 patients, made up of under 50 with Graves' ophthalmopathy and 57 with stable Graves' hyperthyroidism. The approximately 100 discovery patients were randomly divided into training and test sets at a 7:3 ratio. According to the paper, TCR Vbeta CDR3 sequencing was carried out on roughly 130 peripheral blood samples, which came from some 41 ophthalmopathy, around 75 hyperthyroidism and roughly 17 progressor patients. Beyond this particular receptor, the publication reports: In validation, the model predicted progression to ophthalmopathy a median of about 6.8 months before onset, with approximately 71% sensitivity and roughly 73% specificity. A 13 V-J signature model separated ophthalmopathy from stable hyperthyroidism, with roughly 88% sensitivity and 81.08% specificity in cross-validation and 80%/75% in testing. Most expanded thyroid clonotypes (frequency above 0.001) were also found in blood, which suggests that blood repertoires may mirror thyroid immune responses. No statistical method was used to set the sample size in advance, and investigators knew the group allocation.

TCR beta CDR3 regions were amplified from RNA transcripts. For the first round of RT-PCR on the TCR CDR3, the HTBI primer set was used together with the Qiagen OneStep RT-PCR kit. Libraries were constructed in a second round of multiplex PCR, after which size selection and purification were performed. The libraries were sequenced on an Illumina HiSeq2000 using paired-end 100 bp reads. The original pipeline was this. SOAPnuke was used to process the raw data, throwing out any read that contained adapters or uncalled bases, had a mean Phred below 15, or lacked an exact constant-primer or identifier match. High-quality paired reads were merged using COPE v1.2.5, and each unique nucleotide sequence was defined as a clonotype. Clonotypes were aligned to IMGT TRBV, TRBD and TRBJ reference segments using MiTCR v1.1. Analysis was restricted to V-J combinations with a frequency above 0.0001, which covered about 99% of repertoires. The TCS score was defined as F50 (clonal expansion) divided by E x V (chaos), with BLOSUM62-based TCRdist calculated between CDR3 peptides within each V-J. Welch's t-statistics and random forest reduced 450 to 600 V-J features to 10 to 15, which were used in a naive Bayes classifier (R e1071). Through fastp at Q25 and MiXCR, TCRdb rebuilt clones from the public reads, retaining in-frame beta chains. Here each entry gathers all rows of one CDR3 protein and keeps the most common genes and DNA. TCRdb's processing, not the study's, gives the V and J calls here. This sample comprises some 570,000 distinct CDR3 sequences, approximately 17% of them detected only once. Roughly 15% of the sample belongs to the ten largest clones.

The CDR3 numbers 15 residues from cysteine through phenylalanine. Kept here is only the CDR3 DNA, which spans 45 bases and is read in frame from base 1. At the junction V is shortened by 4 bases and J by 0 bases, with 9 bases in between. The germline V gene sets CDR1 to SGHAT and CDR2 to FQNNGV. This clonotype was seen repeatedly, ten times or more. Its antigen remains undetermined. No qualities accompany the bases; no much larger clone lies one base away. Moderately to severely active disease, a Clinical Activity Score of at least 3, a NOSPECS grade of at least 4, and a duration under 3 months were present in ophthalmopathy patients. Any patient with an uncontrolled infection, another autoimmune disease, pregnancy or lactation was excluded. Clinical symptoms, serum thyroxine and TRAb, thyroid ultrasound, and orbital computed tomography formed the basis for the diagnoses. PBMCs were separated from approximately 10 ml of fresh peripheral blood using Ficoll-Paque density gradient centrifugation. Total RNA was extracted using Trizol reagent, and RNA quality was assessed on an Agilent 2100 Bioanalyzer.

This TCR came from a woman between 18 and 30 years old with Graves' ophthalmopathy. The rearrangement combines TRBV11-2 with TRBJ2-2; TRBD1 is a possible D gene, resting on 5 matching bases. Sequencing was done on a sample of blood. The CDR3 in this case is CASSYPTANTGELFF. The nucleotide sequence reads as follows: TGTGCCAGCAGCTATCCGACAGCGAACACCGGGGAGCTGTTTTTT.